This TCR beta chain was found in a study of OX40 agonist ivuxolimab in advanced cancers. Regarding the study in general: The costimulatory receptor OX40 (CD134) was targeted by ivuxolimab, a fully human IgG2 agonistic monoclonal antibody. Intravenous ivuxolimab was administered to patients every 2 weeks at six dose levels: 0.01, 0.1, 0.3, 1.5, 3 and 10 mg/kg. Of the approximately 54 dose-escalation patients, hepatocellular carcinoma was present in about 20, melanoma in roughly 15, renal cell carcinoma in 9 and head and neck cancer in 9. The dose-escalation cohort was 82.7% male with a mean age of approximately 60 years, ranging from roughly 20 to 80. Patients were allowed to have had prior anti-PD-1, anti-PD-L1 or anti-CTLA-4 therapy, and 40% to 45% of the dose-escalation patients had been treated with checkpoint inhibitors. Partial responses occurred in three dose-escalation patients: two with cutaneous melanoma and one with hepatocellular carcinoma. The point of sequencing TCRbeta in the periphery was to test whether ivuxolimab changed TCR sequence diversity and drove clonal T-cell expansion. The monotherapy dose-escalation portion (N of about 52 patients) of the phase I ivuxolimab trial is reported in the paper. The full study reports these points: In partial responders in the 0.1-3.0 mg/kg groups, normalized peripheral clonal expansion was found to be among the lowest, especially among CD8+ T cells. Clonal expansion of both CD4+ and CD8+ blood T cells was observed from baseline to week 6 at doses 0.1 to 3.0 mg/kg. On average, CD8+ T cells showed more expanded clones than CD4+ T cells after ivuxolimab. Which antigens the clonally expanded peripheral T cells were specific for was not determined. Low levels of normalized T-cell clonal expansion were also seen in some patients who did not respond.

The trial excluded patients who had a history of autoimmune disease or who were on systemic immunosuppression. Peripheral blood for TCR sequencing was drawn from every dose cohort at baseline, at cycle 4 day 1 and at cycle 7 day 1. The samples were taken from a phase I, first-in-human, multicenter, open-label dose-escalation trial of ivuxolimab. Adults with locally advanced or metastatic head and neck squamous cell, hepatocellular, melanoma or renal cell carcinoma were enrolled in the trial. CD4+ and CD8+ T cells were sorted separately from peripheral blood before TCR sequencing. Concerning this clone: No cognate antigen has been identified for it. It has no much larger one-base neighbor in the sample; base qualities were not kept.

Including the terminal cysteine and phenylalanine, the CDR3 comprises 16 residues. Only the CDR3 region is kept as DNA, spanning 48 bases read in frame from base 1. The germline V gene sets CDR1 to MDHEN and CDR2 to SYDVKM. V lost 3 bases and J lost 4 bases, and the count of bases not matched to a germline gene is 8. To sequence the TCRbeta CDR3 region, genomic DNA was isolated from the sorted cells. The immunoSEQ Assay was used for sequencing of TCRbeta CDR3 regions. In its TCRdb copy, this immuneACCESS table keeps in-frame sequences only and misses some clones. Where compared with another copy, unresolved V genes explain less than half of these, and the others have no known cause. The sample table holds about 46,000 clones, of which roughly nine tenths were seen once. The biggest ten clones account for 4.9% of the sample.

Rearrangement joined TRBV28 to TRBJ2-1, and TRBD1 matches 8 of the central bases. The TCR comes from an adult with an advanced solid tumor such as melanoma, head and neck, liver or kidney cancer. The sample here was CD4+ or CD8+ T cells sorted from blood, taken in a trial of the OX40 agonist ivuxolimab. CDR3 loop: CASSFGTGPFYNEQFF. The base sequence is TGTGCCAGCAGTTTTGGGACAGGCCCGTTTTACAATGAGCAGTTCTTC.